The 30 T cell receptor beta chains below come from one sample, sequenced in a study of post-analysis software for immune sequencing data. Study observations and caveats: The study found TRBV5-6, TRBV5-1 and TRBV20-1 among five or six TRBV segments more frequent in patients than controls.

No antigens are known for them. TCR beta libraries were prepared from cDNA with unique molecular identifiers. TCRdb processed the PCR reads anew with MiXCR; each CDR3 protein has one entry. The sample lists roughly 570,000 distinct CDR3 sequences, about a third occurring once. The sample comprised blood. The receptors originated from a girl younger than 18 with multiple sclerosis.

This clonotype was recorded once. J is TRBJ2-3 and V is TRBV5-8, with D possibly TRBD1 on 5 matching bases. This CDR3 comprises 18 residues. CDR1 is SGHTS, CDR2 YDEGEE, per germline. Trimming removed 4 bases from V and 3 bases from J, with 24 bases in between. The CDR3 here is CASSRVGRAFEGTDTQYF. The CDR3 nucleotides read TGTGCCAGCAGCCGAGTCGGCAGGGCGTTCGAAGGGACAGATACGCAGTATTTT.

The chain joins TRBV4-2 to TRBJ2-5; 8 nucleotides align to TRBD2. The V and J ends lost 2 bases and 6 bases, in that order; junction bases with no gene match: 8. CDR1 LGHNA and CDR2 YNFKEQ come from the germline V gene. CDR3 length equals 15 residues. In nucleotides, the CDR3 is TGTGCCAGCAGCCAAAGCCGAACTAGCGGCAAGACCCAGTACTTC. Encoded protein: CASSQSRTSGKTQYF.

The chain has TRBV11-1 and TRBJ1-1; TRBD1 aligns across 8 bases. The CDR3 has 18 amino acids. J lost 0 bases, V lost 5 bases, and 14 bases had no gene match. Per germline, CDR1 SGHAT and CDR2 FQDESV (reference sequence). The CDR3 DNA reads TGTGCCAGCAGCCTGCTGACAGGGACAGGTCGTCTGAACACTGAAGCTTTCTTT. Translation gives CASSLLTGTGRLNTEAFF.

The CDR3 DNA follows: TGTGCCAGCAGTGACACGGCTAGCGGGGCGGATACGCAGTATTTT. It translates to CASSDTASGADTQYF. This chain links TRBV25-1 with TRBJ2-3; 9 bases are a match to TRBD2. The CDR3 contains 15 residues. From germline, CDR1 is MGHDK and CDR2 SYGVNS. J was trimmed by 6 bases and V by 3 bases; bases with no gene match: 7. The whole variable domain, remainder taken from reference TRBV25-1 and TRBJ2-3, is EADIYQTPRYLVIGTGKKITLECSQTMGHDKMYWYQQDPGMELHLIHYSYGVNSTEKGDLSSESTVSRIRTEHFPLTLESARPSHTSQYLCASSDTASGADTQYFGPGTRLTVL.

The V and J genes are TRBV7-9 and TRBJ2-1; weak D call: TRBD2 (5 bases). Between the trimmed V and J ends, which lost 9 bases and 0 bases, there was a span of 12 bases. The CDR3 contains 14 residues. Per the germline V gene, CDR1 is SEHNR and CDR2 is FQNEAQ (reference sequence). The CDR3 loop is CASPGGSSYNEQFF. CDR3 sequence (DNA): TGTGCCAGTCCGGGTGGGAGCTCCTACAATGAGCAGTTCTTC.

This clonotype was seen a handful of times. In DNA, the CDR3 is TGTGCCAGCACGCTACGTGGGGACAGCCATGGCTACACCTTC. Translating it yields CASTLRGDSHGYTF. The chain combines TRBV12-3 or TRBV12-4 with TRBJ1-2; 7 bases match TRBD1. The length of the CDR3 is 14 residues. After removal of 7 bases from V and 6 bases from J, the junction contained 11 bases not matched to a gene.

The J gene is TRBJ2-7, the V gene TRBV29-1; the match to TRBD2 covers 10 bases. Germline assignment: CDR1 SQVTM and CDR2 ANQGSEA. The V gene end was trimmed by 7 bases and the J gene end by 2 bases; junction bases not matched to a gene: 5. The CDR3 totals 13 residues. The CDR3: CSAIAGGAYEQYF. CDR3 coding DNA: TGCAGCGCTATAGCGGGGGGAGCCTACGAGCAGTACTTC.

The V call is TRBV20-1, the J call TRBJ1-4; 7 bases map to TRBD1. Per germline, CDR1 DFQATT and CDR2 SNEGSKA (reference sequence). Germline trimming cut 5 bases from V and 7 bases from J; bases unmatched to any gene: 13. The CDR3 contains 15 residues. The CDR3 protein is CSAGRQGAGVEKLFF. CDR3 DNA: TGCAGTGCTGGCCGACAGGGAGCAGGAGTTGAAAAACTGTTTTTT.

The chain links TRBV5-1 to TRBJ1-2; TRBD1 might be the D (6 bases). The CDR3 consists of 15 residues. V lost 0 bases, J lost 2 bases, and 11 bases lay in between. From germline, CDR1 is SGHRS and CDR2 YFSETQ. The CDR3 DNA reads TGCGCCAGCAGCTTGGCTTTTGGGGGCAACTATGGCTACACCTTC. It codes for CASSLAFGGNYGYTF.

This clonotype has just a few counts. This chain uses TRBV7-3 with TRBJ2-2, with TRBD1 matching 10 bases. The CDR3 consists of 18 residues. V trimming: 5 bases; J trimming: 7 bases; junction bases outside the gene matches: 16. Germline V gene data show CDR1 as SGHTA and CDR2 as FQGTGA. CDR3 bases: TGTGCCAGCAGCCTAAGACCGGGAGGACAGGGGGGCGACGGGGAGCTGTTTTTT. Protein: CASSLRPGGQGGDGELFF.

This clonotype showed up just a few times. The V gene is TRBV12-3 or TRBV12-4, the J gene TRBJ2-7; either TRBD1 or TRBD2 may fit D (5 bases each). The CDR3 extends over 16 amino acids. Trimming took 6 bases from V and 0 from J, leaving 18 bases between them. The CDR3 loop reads CASSEEGLLASYEQYF. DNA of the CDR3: TGTGCCAGCAGCGAAGAGGGGCTATTGGCCTCCTACGAGCAGTACTTC.

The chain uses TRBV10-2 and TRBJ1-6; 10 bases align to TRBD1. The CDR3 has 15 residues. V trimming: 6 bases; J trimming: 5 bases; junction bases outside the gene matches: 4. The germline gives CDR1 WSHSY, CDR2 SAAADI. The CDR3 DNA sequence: TGCGCCAGCAGGACAGGGGGCGGAAATAATTCACCCCTCCACTTT. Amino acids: CASRTGGGNNSPLHF.

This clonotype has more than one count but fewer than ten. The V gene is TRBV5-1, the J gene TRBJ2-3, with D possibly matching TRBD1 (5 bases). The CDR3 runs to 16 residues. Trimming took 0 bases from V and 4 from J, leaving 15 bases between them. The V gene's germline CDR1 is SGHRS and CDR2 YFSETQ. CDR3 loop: CASSLDFRVKADTQYF. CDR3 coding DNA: TGCGCCAGCAGCTTGGATTTCAGGGTTAAGGCAGATACGCAGTATTTT.

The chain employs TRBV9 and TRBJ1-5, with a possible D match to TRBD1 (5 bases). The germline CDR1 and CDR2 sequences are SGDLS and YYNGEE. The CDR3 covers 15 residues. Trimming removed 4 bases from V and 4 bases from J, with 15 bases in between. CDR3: CASSSAGTENQPQHF. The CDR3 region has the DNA TGTGCCAGCAGCTCAGCCGGGACTGAGAATCAGCCCCAGCATTTT.

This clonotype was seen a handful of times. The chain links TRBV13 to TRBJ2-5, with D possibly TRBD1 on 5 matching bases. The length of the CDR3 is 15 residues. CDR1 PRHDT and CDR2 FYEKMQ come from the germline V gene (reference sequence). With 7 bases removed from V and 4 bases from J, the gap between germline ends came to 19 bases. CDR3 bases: TGTGCCAGCAAGGAACTGGGGCAGGGAACAGAGACCCAGTACTTC. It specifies CASKELGQGTETQYF.

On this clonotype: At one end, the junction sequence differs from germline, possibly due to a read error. The CDR3 spells CASRRDRFESNTEAFF. The CDR3 DNA reads as TGCGCCAGCAGGAGGGACAGGTTTGAGTCGAACACTGAAGCTTTCTTT. The chain couples TRBV27 to TRBJ1-1; 8 positions match TRBD1. This CDR3 is 16 amino acids long. Germline-derived CDR1 and CDR2 are MNHEY and SMNVEV (reference sequence).

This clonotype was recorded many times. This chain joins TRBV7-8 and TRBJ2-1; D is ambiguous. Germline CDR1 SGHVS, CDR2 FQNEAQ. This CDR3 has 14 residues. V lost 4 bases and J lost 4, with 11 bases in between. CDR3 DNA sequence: TGTGCCAGCAGCTCCTCCCCTGCGTACAATGAGCAGTTCTTC. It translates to CASSSSPAYNEQFF.

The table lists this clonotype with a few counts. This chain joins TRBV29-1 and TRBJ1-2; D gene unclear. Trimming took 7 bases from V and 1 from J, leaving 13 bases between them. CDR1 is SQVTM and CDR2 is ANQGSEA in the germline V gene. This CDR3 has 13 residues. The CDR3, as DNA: TGCAGCGCTACAGAACCGGTTAACTATGGCTACACCTTC. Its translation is CSATEPVNYGYTF.

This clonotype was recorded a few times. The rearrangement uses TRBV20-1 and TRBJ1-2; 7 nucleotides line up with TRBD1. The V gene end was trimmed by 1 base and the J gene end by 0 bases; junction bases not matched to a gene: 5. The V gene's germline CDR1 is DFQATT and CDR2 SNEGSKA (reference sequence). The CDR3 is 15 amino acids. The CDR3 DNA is TGCAGTGCTAGAGGGGGGACAGCGACTAACTATGGCTACACCTTC. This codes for CSARGGTATNYGYTF.

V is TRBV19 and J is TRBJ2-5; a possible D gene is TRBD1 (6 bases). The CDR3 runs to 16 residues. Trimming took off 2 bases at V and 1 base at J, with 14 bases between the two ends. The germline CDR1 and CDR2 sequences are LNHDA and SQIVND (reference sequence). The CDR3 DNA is TGTGCCAGTAGTATACGGGTGGGGGCCCTCCAAGAGACCCAGTACTTC. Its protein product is CASSIRVGALQETQYF.

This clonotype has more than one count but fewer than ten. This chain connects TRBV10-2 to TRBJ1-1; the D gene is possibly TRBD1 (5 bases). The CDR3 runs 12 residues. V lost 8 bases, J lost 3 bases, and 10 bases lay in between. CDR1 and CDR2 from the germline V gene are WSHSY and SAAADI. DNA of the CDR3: TGCGCCAGCGCAGGGTGGGACACTGAAGCTTTCTTT. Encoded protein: CASAGWDTEAFF.

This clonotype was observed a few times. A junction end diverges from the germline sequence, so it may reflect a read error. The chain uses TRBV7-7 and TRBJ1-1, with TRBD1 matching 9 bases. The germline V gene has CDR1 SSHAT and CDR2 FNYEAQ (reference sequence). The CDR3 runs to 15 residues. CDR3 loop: CASSLITGGNSEAFF. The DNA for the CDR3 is TGTGCTAGCAGCTTAATCACAGGGGGCAACTCTGAAGCTTTCTTT.

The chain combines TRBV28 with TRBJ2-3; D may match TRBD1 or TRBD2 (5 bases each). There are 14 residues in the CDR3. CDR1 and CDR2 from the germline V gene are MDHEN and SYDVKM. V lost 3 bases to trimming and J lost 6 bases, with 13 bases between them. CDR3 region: CASSLGTLRDTQYF. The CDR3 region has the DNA TGTGCCAGCAGTTTGGGGACCCTACGGGATACGCAGTATTTT.

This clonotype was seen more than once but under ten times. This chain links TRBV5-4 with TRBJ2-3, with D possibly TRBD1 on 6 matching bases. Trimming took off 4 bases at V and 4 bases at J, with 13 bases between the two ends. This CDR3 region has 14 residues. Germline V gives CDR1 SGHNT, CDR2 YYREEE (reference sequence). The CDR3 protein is CASSLDRISDTQYF. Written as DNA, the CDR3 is TGTGCCAGCAGCCTAGACAGGATTTCAGATACGCAGTATTTT.

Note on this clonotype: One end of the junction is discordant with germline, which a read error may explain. CDR3 sequence reads: CASSQGFDPWETQYF. As DNA, the CDR3 is TGCGCCAGCAGCCAAGGATTCGACCCCTGGGAGACCCAGTACTTC. The chain links TRBV3-1 to TRBJ2-5; D is undetermined. There are 15 residues in the CDR3. Germline assignment: CDR1 LGHDT and CDR2 YNNKEL (reference sequence).

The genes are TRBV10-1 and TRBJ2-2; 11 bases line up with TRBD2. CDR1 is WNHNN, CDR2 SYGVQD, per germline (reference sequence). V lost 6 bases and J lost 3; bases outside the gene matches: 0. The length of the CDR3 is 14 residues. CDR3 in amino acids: CASRLAGDTGELFF. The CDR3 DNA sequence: TGCGCCAGCAGACTAGCGGGGGACACCGGGGAGCTGTTTTTT.

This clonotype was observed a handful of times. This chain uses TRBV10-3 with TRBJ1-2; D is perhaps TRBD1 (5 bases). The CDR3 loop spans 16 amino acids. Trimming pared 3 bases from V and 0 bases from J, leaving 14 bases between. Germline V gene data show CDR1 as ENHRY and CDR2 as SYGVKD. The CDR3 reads CAISDSRDGANYGYTF. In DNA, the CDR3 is TGTGCCATCAGTGACTCGCGGGACGGCGCTAACTATGGCTACACCTTC.

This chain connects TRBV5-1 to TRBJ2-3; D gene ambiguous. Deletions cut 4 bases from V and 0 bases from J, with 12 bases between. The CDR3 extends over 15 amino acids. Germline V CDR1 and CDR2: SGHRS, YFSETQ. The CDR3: CASSPEASSTDTQYF. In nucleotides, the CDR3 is TGCGCCAGCAGCCCTGAAGCGTCTAGCACAGATACGCAGTATTTT.

CDR3 sequence reads: CASSETSFHEQFF. CDR3 DNA sequence: TGTGCCAGCAGTGAGACGTCTTTCCATGAGCAGTTCTTC. The chain recombines TRBV6-1 with TRBJ2-1; D gene ambiguous. Germline CDR1 reads MNHNS; CDR2 reads SASEGT. The V end lost 3 bases, the J end lost 8 bases, and 11 bases lay between the germline ends. The CDR3 is 13 residues long.

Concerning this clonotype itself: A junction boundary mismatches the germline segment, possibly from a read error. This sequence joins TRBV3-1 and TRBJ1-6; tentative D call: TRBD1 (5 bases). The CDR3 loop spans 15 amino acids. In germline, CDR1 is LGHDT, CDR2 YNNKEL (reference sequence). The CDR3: CASSQRGAYDSPLHF. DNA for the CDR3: TGTGCCAGCAGCCAAAGGGGAGCCTATGATTCACCCCTCCACTTT. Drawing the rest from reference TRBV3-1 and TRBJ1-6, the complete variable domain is DTAVSQTPKYLVTQMGNDKSIKCEQNLGHDTMYWYKQDSKKFLKIMFSYNNKELIINETVPNRFSPKSPDKAHLNLHINSLELGDSAVYFCASSQRGAYDSPLHFGNGTRLTVT.